This TCR beta chain was found in a study of T cells after yellow fever vaccination. Study-level results: Detected again after the booster were most primary-vaccination clones, at 96% CD4 and about 90% CD8. Only a small proportion of the clonotypes turned up in both the CD4 and the CD8 compartments, likely arising from convergent recombination.

The CDR3 covers 15 residues. V was pared by 5 bases and J by 2 bases, with 15 bases between. CDR1 MNHEY and CDR2 SVGEGT come from the germline V gene. As concerns this clonotype: The target antigen is unknown.

A process of 5'RACE template switching, which added a universal primer site and UMIs, was used to make TCR cDNA. TCRdb analysed the 5' RACE reads with MiXCR anew, one entry per CDR3 protein. The sample records around 320,000 distinct CDR3 sequences, approximately 4% being singletons. V and J are TRBV6-2 or TRBV6-3 and TRBJ1-2; D not resolved. The clonotype originates from a man aged 18 to 30 who received the YFV17D yellow fever vaccine. This specimen was PBMCs, taken 15 days after the yellow fever booster vaccination. In DNA, the CDR3 is TGTGCCAGCAGTAGGACCATTGGGAAGAACTATGGCTACACCTTC. Its protein is CASSRTIGKNYGYTF.